The 21 T cell receptor beta chains below were found in one sample sequenced in a study of cytomegalovirus exposure and HLA in healthy donors. The PCR used 60 Vbeta and 13 Jbeta primers. Here immunoSEQ multiplex PCR was the method, and the copy in TCRdb shows in-frame clones only, minus some. The sample holds about 140,000 clones, over 70% seen once. The sample comprised PBMCs. These receptors were taken from a man aged 40-49 years in good health and CMV-seropositive.

This clone has a single count. V gene TRBV10-3 combines with J gene TRBJ2-7; 7 bases are a match to TRBD2. The V segment lost 0 bases and the J segment 2 bases; nucleotides outside the gene matches: 4. Germline V lookup: CDR1 ENHRY, CDR2 SYGVKD. CDR3 size: 15 residues. The CDR3 DNA follows: TGTGCCATCAGTGAGTCTGAAGCGGGGACCTACGAGCAGTACTTC. Its translation is CAISESEAGTYEQYF.

This clone was seen once. At the DNA level, this CDR3 is encoded by other sequences in the same sample as well. The chain recombines TRBV6-5 with TRBJ1-2, with 9 nucleotides matching TRBD1. Germline CDR1 and CDR2: MNHEY and SVGAGI. The CDR3 runs 13 residues. The V and J ends lost 5 bases and 3 bases, in that order; junction bases with no gene match: 1. CDR3 DNA sequence: TGTGCCAGCAGTCGGACAGGGGACTATGGCTACACCTTC. This gives the protein CASSRTGDYGYTF.

The chain joins TRBV6-5 to TRBJ2-7, with a weak D call TRBD2 (6 bases). With 5 bases removed from V and 5 bases from J, the gap between germline ends came to 13 bases. This CDR3 region has 13 residues. CDR1 MNHEY and CDR2 SVGAGI come from the germline V gene. The CDR3 DNA is TGTGCCAGCAGTATGAGCGGGCGCCACGAGCAGTACTTC. Translating it yields CASSMSGRHEQYF.

The V and J genes are TRBV29-1 and TRBJ2-7, with 8 positions matching TRBD1. CDR1 is SQVTM and CDR2 is ANQGSEA in the germline V gene. There are 12 residues in the CDR3. The CDR3 DNA follows: TGCAGTGCCTGTCTGGACAGGGCCGAGCAGTACTTC. It encodes CSACLDRAEQYF.

This clone was counted a single time. The V and J genes are TRBV10-3 and TRBJ1-1, with a tentative D call TRBD1 (6 bases). Trimming took off 4 bases at V and 4 bases at J, with 10 bases between the two ends. The length of the CDR3 is 13 residues. Germline V gene data show CDR1 as ENHRY and CDR2 as SYGVKD. The CDR3 DNA follows: TGTGCCATCAGTGTCGGGGGGCCCACTGAAGCTTTCTTT. It yields the protein CAISVGGPTEAFF.

The chain combines TRBV27 with TRBJ2-7, with 7 bases that match TRBD1. CDR3 length equals 16 residues. V trimming: 4 bases; J trimming: 2 bases; junction bases outside the gene matches: 11. In germline, CDR1 is MNHEY, CDR2 SMNVEV (reference sequence). The CDR3: CASSSTLVQGTYEQYF. Here the CDR3 DNA reads TGTGCCAGCAGTTCGACGCTGGTACAGGGGACCTACGAGCAGTACTTC.

V gene TRBV4-1 combines with J gene TRBJ2-5; 7 bases fit TRBD2. CDR3 length: 13 residues. After removal of 8 bases from V and 0 bases from J, the junction contained 3 bases not matched to a gene. The germline V gene has CDR1 MGHRA and CDR2 YSYEKL. CDR3: CASAGGYQETQYF. The CDR3 DNA follows: TGCGCCAGCGCCGGGGGGTACCAAGAGACCCAGTACTTC.

V and J are TRBV4-2 and TRBJ1-1; a possible D gene is TRBD1 (5 bases). Germline V gene data show CDR1 as LGHNA and CDR2 as YNFKEQ. The V and J ends lost 2 bases and 3 bases respectively, with 10 bases between them. The CDR3 length is 14 residues. The CDR3 reads CASSQIGGDTEAFF. As DNA, the CDR3 is TGTGCCAGCAGCCAAATTGGGGGGGACACTGAAGCTTTCTTT.

This clone was found once. The J gene is TRBJ1-2, the V gene TRBV6-5; no clear D gene. The CDR3 sequence is 15 residues long. Germline V gives CDR1 MNHEY, CDR2 SVGAGI. The ends were cut back, 5 bases at V and 1 base at J, with 14 bases in the middle. CDR3 sequence (DNA): TGTGCCAGCAGTCAAGAACAGTCGTTTAACTATGGCTACACCTTC. It is translated as CASSQEQSFNYGYTF.

The rearrangement links TRBV5-1 to TRBJ1-1, with 8 positions matching TRBD1. Losses at the gene ends were 5 bases for V and 4 bases for J; bases not matched to a gene: 1. The length of the CDR3 is 12 residues. Germline lookup yields CDR1 SGHRS and CDR2 YFSETQ. DNA for the CDR3: TGCGCCAGCAGGACAGGGGTCACTGAAGCTTTCTTT. It encodes CASRTGVTEAFF. Complete variable domain (other parts from reference TRBV5-1 and TRBJ1-1): KAGVTQTPRYLIKTRGQQVTLSCSPISGHRSVSWYQQTPGQGLQFLFEYFSETQRNKGNFPGRFSGRQFSNSRSEMNVSTLELGDSALYLCASRTGVTEAFFGQGTRLTVV.

This clone was seen a few times. The chain recombines TRBV5-1 with TRBJ2-5; TRBD1 agrees at 9 bases. The J call may be mistaken, given a closer DNA end match to TRBJ2-7. The germline gives CDR1 SGHRS, CDR2 YFSETQ. This CDR3 comprises 14 residues. For the CDR3, the DNA is TGCGCCAGCAGCTTGGGGGGACAGGGTGACGAGCAGTACTTC. Its protein is CASSLGGQGDEQYF.

CDR3 coding DNA: TGTGCCAGCACCGCGAATGGACTAGCGGGTTACAATGAGCAGTTCTTC. It translates to CASTANGLAGYNEQFF. The chain uses TRBV28 and TRBJ2-1; 11 positions agree with TRBD2. Germline V gene sequence: CDR1 MDHEN, CDR2 SYDVKM. CDR3 size: 16 residues. Unmatched junction bases numbered 9, after V lost 7 bases and J lost 4 bases.

This chain connects TRBV5-1 to TRBJ2-2; TRBD1 matches 8 bases. Per the germline V gene, CDR1 is SGHRS and CDR2 is YFSETQ. This CDR3 region has 14 residues. V lost 8 bases and J lost 2; bases outside the gene matches: 5. The CDR3 coding sequence is TGCGCCAGTAAGGACAGGGACAACACCGGGGAGCTGTTTTTT. Translating it yields CASKDRDNTGELFF. Complete variable domain (other parts from reference TRBV5-1 and TRBJ2-2): KAGVTQTPRYLIKTRGQQVTLSCSPISGHRSVSWYQQTPGQGLQFLFEYFSETQRNKGNFPGRFSGRQFSNSRSEMNVSTLELGDSALYLCASKDRDNTGELFFGEGSRLTVL.

The gene calls are TRBV27 and TRBJ2-2, with TRBD2 matching over 7 bases. The V gene end was trimmed by 8 bases and the J gene end by 4 bases; junction bases not matched to a gene: 10. The CDR3 covers 15 residues. CDR1 MNHEY and CDR2 SMNVEV come from the germline V gene (reference sequence). CDR3 region: CASCEGLGITGELFF. CDR3 in DNA: TGTGCCAGCTGCGAAGGACTAGGAATCACCGGGGAGCTGTTTTTT.

This clone appeared a few times. The CDR3 coding sequence is TGTGCCAGCAGCTTACTAGCACATGGTGAGCAGTTCTTC. Residues: CASSLLAHGEQFF. This chain connects TRBV11-1 to TRBJ2-1; D possibly corresponds to TRBD2 (5 bases). The V end lost 2 bases, the J end lost 9 bases, and 11 bases lay between the germline ends. Germline CDR1 is SGHAT and CDR2 is FQDESV (reference sequence). The CDR3 is 13 amino acids.

The chain has TRBV7-2 and TRBJ1-1; TRBD1 matches 7 bases. CDR1 and CDR2 from the germline V gene are SGHTA and FQGNSA. V dropped 5 bases and J dropped 3; count of bases not matched to a gene: 3. The CDR3 is 13 amino acids. CDR3 in amino acids: CASSQQGYTEAFF. Here the CDR3 DNA reads TGTGCCAGCAGCCAACAGGGGTACACTGAAGCTTTCTTT.

This chain connects TRBV7-9 to TRBJ2-7; no clear D gene. There are 12 residues in the CDR3. Per the germline V gene, CDR1 is SEHNR and CDR2 is FQNEAQ (reference sequence). V was trimmed by 5 bases and J by 2 bases, leaving 7 bases between them. Written as DNA, the CDR3 is TGTGCCAGCAGCACAGAGACCTACGAGCAGTACTTC. The encoded protein is CASSTETYEQYF.

In DNA, the CDR3 is TGTGCCAGCAGATTCTCAGGGGGCCCGAACACTGAAGCTTTCTTT. It specifies CASRFSGGPNTEAFF. This chain links TRBV28 with TRBJ1-1; 8 bases fit TRBD1. There are 15 residues in the CDR3. In germline, CDR1 is MDHEN, CDR2 SYDVKM. V lost 6 bases, J lost 1 base, and 7 bases stayed unmatched.

The sample holds a few counts of this clone. This chain links TRBV30 with TRBJ1-1; TRBD1 matches at 9 bases. The CDR3 has 13 amino acids. Germline trimming cut 4 bases from V and 11 bases from J; bases unmatched to any gene: 11. Per the germline V gene, CDR1 is GTSNPN and CDR2 is SVGIG (reference sequence). CDR3 region: CAWNKVGQGFAFF. The DNA of the CDR3 is TGTGCCTGGAACAAAGTTGGACAGGGGTTTGCTTTCTTT.

This clone is medium-sized within its sample. The rearrangement links TRBV6-1 to TRBJ1-5, with D perhaps matching TRBD1 (6 bases). Looked up from germline, CDR1 is MNHNS and CDR2 is SASEGT. The CDR3 is 15 residues long. The V and J ends lost 6 bases and 1 base respectively, with 13 bases between them. DNA of the CDR3: TGTGCCAGCAGCCTTAGTCAGGGGAGCAATCAGCCCCAGCATTTT. Its translation is CASSLSQGSNQPQHF.

The J gene is TRBJ2-2, the V gene TRBV7-2; the D is unclear. The V and J ends lost 8 bases and 2 bases respectively, with 9 bases between them. The germline CDR1 and CDR2 sequences are SGHTA and FQGNSA. The CDR3 covers 13 residues. This CDR3 is CASSSINTGELFF. Written as DNA, the CDR3 is TGTGCCAGCTCCAGTATAAACACCGGGGAGCTGTTTTTT.